This TCR beta chain was obtained from a study of T-cell memory formation after mild COVID-19. Study summary: There were largely donor-specific TCR clusters.

In germline, CDR1 is KGHSH, CDR2 LQKENI. Unmatched junction bases numbered 2, after V lost 2 bases and J lost 5 bases. This CDR3 spans 13 amino acids. TCRdb used MiXCR to reprocess the 5' RACE reads, holding one entry per CDR3 protein. Of about 130,000 distinct CDR3 sequences listed, 5% to 6.5% are singletons. The clonotype was recovered from an adult woman who had mild COVID-19 (a few samples of this study predate the infection). Cell type and time point are not known. The sequencing input was PBMCs or a T cell subset sorted from them (not recorded which). This chain connects TRBV18 to TRBJ2-5, with TRBD1 matching 7 bases. As DNA, the CDR3 is TGTGCCAGCTCACCAACAGGGGACGAGACCCAGTACTTC. It specifies CASSPTGDETQYF.